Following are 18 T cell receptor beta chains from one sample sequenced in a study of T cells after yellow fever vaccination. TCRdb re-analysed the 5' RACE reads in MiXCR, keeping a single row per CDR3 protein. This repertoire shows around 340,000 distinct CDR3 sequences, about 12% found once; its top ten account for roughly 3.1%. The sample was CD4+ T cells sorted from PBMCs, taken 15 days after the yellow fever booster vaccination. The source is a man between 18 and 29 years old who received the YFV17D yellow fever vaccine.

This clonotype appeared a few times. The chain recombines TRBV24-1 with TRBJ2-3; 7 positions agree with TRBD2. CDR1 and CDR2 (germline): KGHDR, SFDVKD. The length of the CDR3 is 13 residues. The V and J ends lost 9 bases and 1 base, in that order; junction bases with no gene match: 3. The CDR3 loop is CATGGEGTDTQYF. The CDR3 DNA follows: TGTGCCACCGGGGGGGAGGGCACAGATACGCAGTATTTT.

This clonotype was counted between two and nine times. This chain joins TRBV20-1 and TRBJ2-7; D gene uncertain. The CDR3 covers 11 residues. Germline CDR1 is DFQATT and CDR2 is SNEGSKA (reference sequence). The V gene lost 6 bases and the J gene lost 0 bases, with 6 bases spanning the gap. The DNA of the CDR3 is TGCAGTGCAGAGTCCTCCTACGAGCAGTACTTC. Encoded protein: CSAESSYEQYF.

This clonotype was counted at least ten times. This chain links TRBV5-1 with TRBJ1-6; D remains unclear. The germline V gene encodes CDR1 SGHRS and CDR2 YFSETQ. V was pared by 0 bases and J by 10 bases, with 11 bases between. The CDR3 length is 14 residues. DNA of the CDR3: TGCGCCAGCAGCTTGGAACAGCCCGGATCACCCCTCCACTTT. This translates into CASSLEQPGSPLHF.

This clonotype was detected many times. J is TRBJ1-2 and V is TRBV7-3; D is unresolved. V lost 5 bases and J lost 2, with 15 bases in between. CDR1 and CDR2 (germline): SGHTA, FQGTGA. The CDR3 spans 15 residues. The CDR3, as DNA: TGTGCCAGCAGCCCCTGGTCGGGGTCCAACTATGGCTACACCTTC. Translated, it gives CASSPWSGSNYGYTF. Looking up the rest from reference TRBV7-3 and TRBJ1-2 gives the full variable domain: GAGVSQTPSNKVTEKGKYVELRCDPISGHTALYWYRQSLGQGPEFLIYFQGTGAADDSGLPNDRFFAVRPEGSVSTLKIQRTERGDSAVYLCASSPWSGSNYGYTFGSGTRLTVV.

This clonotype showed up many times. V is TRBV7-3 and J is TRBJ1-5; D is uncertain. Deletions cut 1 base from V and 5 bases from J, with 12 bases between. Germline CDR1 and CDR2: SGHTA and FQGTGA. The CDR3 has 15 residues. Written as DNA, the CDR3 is TGTGCCAGCAGCTTAATCCGTCGGTTCTATCAGCCCCAGCATTTT. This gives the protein CASSLIRRFYQPQHF. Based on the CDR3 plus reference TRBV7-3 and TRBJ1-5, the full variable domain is GAGVSQTPSNKVTEKGKYVELRCDPISGHTALYWYRQSLGQGPEFLIYFQGTGAADDSGLPNDRFFAVRPEGSVSTLKIQRTERGDSAVYLCASSLIRRFYQPQHFGDGTRLSIL.

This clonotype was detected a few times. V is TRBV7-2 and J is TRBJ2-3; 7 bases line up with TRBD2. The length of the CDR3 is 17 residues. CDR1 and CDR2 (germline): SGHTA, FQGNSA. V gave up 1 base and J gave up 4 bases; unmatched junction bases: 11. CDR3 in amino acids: CASSLDRGVMVPDTQYF. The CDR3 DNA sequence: TGTGCCAGCAGCTTAGACCGGGGGGTGATGGTGCCAGATACGCAGTATTTT.

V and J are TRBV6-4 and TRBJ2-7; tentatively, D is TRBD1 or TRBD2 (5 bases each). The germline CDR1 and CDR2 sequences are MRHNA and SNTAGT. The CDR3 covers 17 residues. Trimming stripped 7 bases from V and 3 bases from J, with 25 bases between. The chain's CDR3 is CASTKTVPSGVNYEQYV. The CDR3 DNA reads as TGTGCCAGCACCAAGACAGTCCCATCCGGGGTCAACTACGAGCAGTACGTC.

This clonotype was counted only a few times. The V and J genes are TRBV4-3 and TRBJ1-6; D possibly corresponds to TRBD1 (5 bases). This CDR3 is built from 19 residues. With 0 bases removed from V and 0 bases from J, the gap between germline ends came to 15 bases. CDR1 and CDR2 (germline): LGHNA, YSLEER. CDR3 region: CASSQEGGARASYNSPLHF. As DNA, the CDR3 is TGCGCCAGCAGCCAAGAGGGAGGGGCGAGAGCCTCCTATAATTCACCCCTCCACTTT.

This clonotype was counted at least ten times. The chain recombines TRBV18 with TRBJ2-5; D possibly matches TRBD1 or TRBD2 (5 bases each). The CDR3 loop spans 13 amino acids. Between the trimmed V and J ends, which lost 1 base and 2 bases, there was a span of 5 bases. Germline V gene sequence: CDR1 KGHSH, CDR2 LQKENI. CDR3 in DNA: TGTGCCAGCTCACCACGGGGGCAAGAGACCCAGTACTTC. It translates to CASSPRGQETQYF.

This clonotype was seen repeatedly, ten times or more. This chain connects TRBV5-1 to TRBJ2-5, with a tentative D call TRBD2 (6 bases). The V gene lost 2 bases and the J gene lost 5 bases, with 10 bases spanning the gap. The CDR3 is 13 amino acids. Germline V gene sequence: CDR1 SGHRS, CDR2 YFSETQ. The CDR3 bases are TGCGCCAGCAGCTTCGGGGGAGAGGAGACCCAGTACTTC. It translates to CASSFGGEETQYF.

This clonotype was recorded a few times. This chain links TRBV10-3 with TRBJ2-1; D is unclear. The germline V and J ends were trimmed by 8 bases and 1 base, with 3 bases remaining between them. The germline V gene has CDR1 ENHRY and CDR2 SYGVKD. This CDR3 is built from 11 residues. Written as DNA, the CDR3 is TGTGCCATCGGATCCTACAATGAGCAGTTCTTC. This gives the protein CAIGSYNEQFF.

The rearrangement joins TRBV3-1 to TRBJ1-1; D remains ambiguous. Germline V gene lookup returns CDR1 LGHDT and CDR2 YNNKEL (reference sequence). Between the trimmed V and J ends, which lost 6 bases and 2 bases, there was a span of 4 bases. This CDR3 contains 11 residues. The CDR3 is CASRPNTEAFF. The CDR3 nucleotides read TGTGCCAGCAGACCCAACACTGAAGCTTTCTTT.

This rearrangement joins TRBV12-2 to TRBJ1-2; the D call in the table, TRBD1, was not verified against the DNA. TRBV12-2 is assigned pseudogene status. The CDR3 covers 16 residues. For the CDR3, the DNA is TGTGCAAGTCGCTTAGCACCGGGACGGATATCCTATGGCTACACCTTC. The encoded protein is CASRLAPGRISYGYTF.

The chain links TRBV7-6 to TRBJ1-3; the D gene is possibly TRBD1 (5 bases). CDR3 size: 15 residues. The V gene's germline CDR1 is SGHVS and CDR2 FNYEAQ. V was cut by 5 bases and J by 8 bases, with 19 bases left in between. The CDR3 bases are TGTGCCAGCAGCCGTGGGTGGGACGGCGGGGACACCATATATTTT. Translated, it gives CASSRGWDGGDTIYF.

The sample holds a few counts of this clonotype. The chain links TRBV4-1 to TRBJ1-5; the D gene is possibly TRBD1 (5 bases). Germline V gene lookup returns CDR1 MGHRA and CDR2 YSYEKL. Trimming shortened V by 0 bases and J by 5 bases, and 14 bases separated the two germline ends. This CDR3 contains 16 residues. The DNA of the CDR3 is TGCGCCAGCAGCCAAGATACCAGGCTAGGGGATCAGCCCCAGCATTTT. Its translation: CASSQDTRLGDQPQHF.

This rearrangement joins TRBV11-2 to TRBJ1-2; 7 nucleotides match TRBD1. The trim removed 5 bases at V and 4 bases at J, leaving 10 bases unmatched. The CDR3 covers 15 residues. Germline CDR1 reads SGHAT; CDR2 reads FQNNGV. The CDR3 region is CASSLRQGVGYGYTF. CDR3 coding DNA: TGTGCCAGCAGCCTAAGACAGGGTGTGGGCTATGGCTACACCTTC. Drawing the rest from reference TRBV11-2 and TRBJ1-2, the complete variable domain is EAGVAQSPRYKIIEKRQSVAFWCNPISGHATLYWYQQILGQGPKLLIQFQNNGVVDDSQLPKDRFSAERLKGVDSTLKIQPAKLEDSAVYLCASSLRQGVGYGYTFGSGTRLTVV.

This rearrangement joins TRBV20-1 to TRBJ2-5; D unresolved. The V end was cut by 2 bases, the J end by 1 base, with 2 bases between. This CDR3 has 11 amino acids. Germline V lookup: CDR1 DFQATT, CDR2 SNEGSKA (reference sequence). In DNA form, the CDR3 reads TGCAGTGCTAGACTCCAAGAGACCCAGTACTTC. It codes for CSARLQETQYF.

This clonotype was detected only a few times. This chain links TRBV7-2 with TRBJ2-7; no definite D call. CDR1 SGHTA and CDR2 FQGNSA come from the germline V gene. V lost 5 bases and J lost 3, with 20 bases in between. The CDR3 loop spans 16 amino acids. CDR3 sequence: CASSLAVYPASYEQYF. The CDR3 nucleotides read TGTGCCAGCAGCCTCGCAGTTTATCCTGCAAGCTACGAGCAGTACTTC.